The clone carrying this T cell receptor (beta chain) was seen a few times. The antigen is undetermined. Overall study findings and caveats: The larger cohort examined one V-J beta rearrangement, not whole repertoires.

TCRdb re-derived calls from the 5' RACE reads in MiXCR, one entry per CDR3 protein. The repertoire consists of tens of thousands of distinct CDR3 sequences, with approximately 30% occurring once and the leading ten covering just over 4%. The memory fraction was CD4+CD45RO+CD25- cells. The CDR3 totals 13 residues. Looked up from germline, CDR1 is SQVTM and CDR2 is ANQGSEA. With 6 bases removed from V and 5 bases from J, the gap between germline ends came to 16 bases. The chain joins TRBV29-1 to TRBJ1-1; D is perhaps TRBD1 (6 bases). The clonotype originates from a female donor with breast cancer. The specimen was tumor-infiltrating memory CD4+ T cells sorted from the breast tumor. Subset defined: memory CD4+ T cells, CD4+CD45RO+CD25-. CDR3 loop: CSVGGGRGTEAFF. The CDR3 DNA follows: TGCAGCGTAGGGGGGGGGCGCGGGACTGAAGCTTTCTTT.